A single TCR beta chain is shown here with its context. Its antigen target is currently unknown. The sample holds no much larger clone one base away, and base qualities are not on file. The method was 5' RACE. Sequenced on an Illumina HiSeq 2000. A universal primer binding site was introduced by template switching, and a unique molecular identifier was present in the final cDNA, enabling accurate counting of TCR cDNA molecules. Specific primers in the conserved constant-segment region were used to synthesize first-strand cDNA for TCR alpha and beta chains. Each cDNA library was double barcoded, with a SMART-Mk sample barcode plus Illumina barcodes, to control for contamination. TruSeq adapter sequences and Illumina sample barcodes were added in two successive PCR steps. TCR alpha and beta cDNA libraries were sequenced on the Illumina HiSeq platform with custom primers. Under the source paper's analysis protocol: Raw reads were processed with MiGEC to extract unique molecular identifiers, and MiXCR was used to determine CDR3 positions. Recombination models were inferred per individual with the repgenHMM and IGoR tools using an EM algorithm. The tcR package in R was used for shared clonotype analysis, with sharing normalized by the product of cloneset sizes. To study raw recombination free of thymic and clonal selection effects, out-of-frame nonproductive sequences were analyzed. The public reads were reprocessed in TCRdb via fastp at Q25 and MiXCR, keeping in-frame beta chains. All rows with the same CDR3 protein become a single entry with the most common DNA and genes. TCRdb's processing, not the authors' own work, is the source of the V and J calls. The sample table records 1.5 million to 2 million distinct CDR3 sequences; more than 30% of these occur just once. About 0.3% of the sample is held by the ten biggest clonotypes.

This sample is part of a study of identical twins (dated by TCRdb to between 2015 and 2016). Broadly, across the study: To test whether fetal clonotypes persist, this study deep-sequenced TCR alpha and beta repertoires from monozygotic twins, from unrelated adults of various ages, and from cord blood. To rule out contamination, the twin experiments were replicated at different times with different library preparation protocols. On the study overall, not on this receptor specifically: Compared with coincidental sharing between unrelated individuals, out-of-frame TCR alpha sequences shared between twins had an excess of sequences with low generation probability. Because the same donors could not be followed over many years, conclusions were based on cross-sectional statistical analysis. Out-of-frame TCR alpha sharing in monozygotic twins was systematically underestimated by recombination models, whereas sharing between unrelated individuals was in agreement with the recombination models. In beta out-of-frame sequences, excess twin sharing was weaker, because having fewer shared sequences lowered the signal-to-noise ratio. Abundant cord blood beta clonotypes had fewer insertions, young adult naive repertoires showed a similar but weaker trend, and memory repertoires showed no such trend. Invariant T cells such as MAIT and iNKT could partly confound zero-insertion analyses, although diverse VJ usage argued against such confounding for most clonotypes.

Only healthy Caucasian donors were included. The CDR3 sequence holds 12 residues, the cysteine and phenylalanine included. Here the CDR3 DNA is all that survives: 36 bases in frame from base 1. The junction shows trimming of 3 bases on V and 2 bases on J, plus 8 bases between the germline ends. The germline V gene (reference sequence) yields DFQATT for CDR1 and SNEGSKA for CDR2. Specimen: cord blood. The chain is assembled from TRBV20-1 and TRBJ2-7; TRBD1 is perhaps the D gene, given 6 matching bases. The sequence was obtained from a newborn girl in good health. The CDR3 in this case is CSARGHTYEQYF. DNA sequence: TGCAGTGCTAGGGGACACACCTACGAGCAGTACTTC.